This TCR beta chain stems from a study of blood T cells in healthy people across ages. After removal of 4 bases from V and 0 bases from J, the junction contained 5 bases not matched to a gene. CDR3 length: 16 amino acids. Germline V gives CDR1 LNHDA, CDR2 SQIVND (reference sequence). Alongside a J-beta primer mix, a sample-barcoded 5' primer served in a second PCR lasting about 6 to 11 cycles. TCRdb analysed the 5' RACE reads with MiXCR anew, one entry per CDR3 protein. The data hold roughly 730,000 distinct CDR3 sequences, with just over 55% observed a single time. This TCR was recovered from a man aged 40-49 years in good health. The sequencing sample was made of blood. This sequence joins TRBV19 and TRBJ2-5, with TRBD2 identical over 10 bases. CDR3: CASSNGLADDQETQYF. In nucleotides, the CDR3 is TGTGCCAGTAGTAATGGACTAGCGGATGACCAAGAGACCCAGTACTTC.